The source of this TCR beta chain is a study of blood T cell repertoires in COVID-19. V was shortened by 1 base and J by 9 bases, with 16 bases between the two germline ends. This CDR3 comprises 15 residues. The germline V gene encodes CDR1 SGHTA and CDR2 FQGNSA. Participants were aged roughly 18 to 95 years, lived in about 26 US areas, and enrolled virtually. Participants had their cohort set by participant-reported clinical history. TCRdb's copy holds only in-frame clones and misses some; the assay was immunoSEQ multiplex PCR. The profile shows around 240,000 clones, approximately 91% of them singletons.

Sequencing was carried out using PBMCs or T cells enriched from blood (not recorded which). The chain combines TRBV7-2 with TRBJ1-5, with D perhaps TRBD1 (5 bases). The source of this sequence is a human donor in a cohort exposed to, infected with or recovered from COVID-19 (not recorded which). The donor label of this sample is uncertain. CDR3 DNA: TGTGCCAGCAGCTTAGGGGAGGGATCCCAGGGGCCCCAGCATTTT. Translation: CASSLGEGSQGPQHF.